This T cell receptor beta chain was profiled in a study of follicular helper T cells after annual influenza vaccination. As for the study in general: For some subjects, blood spans the 2013-2014, 2014-2015 and 2015-2016 annual vaccinations. Study results and limitations: Day 7 ICOS+CD38+ clones were most often found later in ICOS-CD38- cTfh cells.

To note about this clone: Its specificity is unknown.

The V end lost 0 bases, the J end lost 6 bases, and 15 bases lay between the germline ends. This CDR3 has 15 amino acids. CDR1 SGHDT and CDR2 YYEEEE come from the germline V gene. Time point reported: 2014-2015 season, 7 days after vaccination. ICOS+CD38+ and ICOS-CD38- fractions were sorted from non-naive CD4+CXCR5+PD-1+ cells. Sequencing of TCRB used Survey level resolution. TCRdb's copy holds only in-frame clones and misses some; the assay was immunoSEQ multiplex PCR. The sample carries roughly 7,700 clones, around four fifths recorded once. J is TRBJ1-2 and V is TRBV5-6; D remains unclear. The material was CXCR5+ CD38- circulating T follicular helper cells from blood, obtained 7 days after influenza vaccination. As for subset: circulating Tfh, non-naive CD4+CXCR5+PD-1+ (ICOS+CD38+ or ICOS-CD38-). The origin of this receptor is an adult who received the influenza vaccine. The CDR3 spells CASSLVGLRGNGYTF. CDR3 in DNA: TGTGCCAGCAGCTTGGTCGGACTTCGAGGGAATGGCTACACCTTC. The complete variable domain, with remaining parts taken from reference TRBV5-6 and TRBJ1-2, reads DAGVTQSPTHLIKTRGQQVTLRCSPKSGHDTVSWYQQALGQGPQFIFQYYEEEERQRGNFPDRFSGHQFPNYSSELNVNALLLGDSALYLCASSLVGLRGNGYTFGSGTRLTVV.